Shown below are 9 T cell receptor beta chains from a single sample sequenced in a study of T cells in Graves' hyperthyroidism and ophthalmopathy. Amplification of TCR beta CDR3 regions used RNA as the template. Initially, a first-round RT-PCR of the TCR CDR3 employed the HTBI primer set. TCRdb recomputed calls from the multiplex PCR reads with MiXCR, one row per CDR3 protein. The sample includes more than 150,000 distinct CDR3 sequences, about a sixth of them seen just once. Sequences were obtained from blood. The receptors shown here come from a woman in her forties or fifties with Graves' hyperthyroidism.

This clonotype was seen more than once but under ten times. The CDR3 coding sequence is TGTGCCAGCAGTCTTAGGACAGTTAATGAAAAACTGTTTTTT. Its translation: CASSLRTVNEKLFF. J is TRBJ1-4 and V is TRBV3-1; tentative D call: TRBD1 (6 bases). Germline CDR1 LGHDT, CDR2 YNNKEL (reference sequence). The CDR3 extends over 14 amino acids. V was trimmed by 6 bases and J by 4 bases, leaving 12 bases between them.

This clonotype was detected ten times or more. The chain has TRBV2 and TRBJ2-5; 11 bases line up with TRBD2. The J segment lost 1 base and the V segment lost 5 bases, leaving 9 bases of the junction unmatched. This CDR3 comprises 17 residues. Germline CDR1 SNHLY, CDR2 FYNNEI. The CDR3: CASSNSGGAGSQETQYF. CDR3 sequence (DNA): TGTGCCAGCAGTAATAGCGGGGGGGCCGGGTCCCAAGAGACCCAGTACTTC.

This clonotype was recorded at least ten times. CDR3 region: CASSVQRTGVNEQYF. The CDR3 region has the DNA TGTGCCAGCAGCGTACAGCGGACAGGGGTCAACGAGCAGTACTTC. The V call is TRBV7-8, the J call TRBJ2-7; 9 bases line up with TRBD1. Germline CDR1 SGHVS, CDR2 FQNEAQ. The CDR3 runs 15 residues. The V gene end was trimmed by 5 bases and the J gene end by 5 bases; junction bases not matched to a gene: 10. The whole variable domain, filled in from reference TRBV7-8 and TRBJ2-7, reads GAGVSQSPRYKVAKRGQDVALRCDPISGHVSLFWYQQALGQGPEFLTYFQNEAQLDKSGLPSDRFFAERPEGSVSTLKIQRTQQEDSAVYLCASSVQRTGVNEQYFGPGTRLTVT.

The chain has TRBV24-1 and TRBJ1-2; tentative D call: TRBD1 (5 bases). V lost 4 bases and J 4 bases, leaving 9 bases between the germline ends. Germline assignment: CDR1 KGHDR and CDR2 SFDVKD. This CDR3 contains 13 residues. CDR3 DNA: TGTGCCACCAGTGAGAGACAGTTCTATGGCTACACCTTC. Amino acid sequence: CATSERQFYGYTF.

This clonotype was recorded many times. The chain uses TRBV29-1 and TRBJ1-2; no definite D call. Germline V CDR1 and CDR2: SQVTM, ANQGSEA. CDR3 length: 15 amino acids. Trimming shortened V by 6 bases and J by 8 bases, and 25 bases separated the two germline ends. CDR3: CSVPSPPVPHGGYTF. In nucleotides, the CDR3 is TGCAGCGTCCCGTCCCCACCCGTCCCCCATGGGGGCTACACCTTC.

In its sample, this clonotype was seen many times. The gene calls are TRBV5-5 and TRBJ1-2; 7 positions agree with TRBD1. J was trimmed by 2 bases and V by 4 bases; bases with no gene match: 11. The CDR3 totals 16 residues. Looked up from germline, CDR1 is SGHKS and CDR2 is YYEKEE (reference sequence). The CDR3 sequence is CASSPTDRERNYGYTF. CDR3 in DNA: TGTGCCAGCAGCCCAACTGACAGGGAGCGGAACTATGGCTACACCTTC. The full variable domain, completed using reference TRBV5-5 and TRBJ1-2, is DAGVTQSPTHLIKTRGQQVTLRCSPISGHKSVSWYQQVLGQGPQFIFQYYEKEERGRGNFPDRFSARQFPNYSSELNVNALLLGDSALYLCASSPTDRERNYGYTFGSGTRLTVV.

This clonotype was seen repeatedly, ten times or more. V and J are TRBV7-3 and TRBJ2-7; D is unresolved. Trimming cost V 2 bases and J 3 bases, with 11 bases left between them. This CDR3 region has 14 residues. The V gene's germline CDR1 is SGHTA and CDR2 FQGTGA. The CDR3 DNA reads TGTGCCAGCAGCTTACGAGTCAGGATCTACGAGCAGTACTTC. It is translated as CASSLRVRIYEQYF.

There are many counts of this clonotype. The chain recombines TRBV5-1 with TRBJ1-2; 9 nucleotides align to TRBD1. CDR3 size: 16 residues. CDR1 and CDR2 (germline): SGHRS, YFSETQ. Unmatched junction bases numbered 11, after V lost 1 base and J lost 7 bases. The CDR3 region is CASSLTGGASAGGYTF. CDR3 DNA sequence: TGCGCCAGCAGCTTGACAGGGGGCGCTTCAGCCGGTGGCTACACCTTC.

This clonotype was detected a few times. CDR3 DNA sequence: TGTGCCAGCAGCCACGGAGATTCACCCCTCCACTTT. Translation gives CASSHGDSPLHF. This sequence joins TRBV3-1 and TRBJ1-6; D is unclear. CDR1 and CDR2 (germline): LGHDT, YNNKEL (reference sequence). Trimming removed 3 bases at V and 8 bases at J, with 5 bases between. CDR3 length: 12 residues.